This passage covers 24 T cell receptor beta chains from one sample sequenced in a study of cytomegalovirus exposure and HLA in healthy donors. Both 60 Vbeta primers and 13 Jbeta primers went into the PCR. This table comes from immunoSEQ multiplex PCR, and its TCRdb copy is limited to in-frame clones, with some not included. The sample lists about 130,000 clones; roughly 85% were seen once. The sequencing sample was made of PBMCs. These receptors all come from a boy aged 5-17 years in good health and CMV-seronegative.

This sequence joins TRBV27 and TRBJ2-7, with 14 bases identical to TRBD2. The CDR3 is made up of 17 amino acids. Germline CDR1 MNHEY, CDR2 SMNVEV (reference sequence). V was clipped by 2 bases and J by 5 bases; unmatched bases: 8. Written as DNA, the CDR3 is TGTGCCAGCAGTTTAGCAACCGGGACTAGCGGGAGTCACGAGCAGTACTTC. Translation gives CASSLATGTSGSHEQYF.

The CDR3 sequence: CASSQVHGGGGVYEQYF. CDR3 nucleotide sequence: TGCGCCAGCAGCCAAGTGCATGGGGGAGGTGGGGTCTACGAGCAGTACTTC. V gene TRBV4-1 combines with J gene TRBJ2-7, with D maybe TRBD2 (6 bases). This CDR3 is 17 amino acids long. The V and J ends lost 1 base and 3 bases respectively, with 19 bases between them. The V gene's germline CDR1 is MGHRA and CDR2 YSYEKL.

This chain joins TRBV4-1 and TRBJ2-3; a possible D gene is TRBD2 (5 bases). CDR1 and CDR2 from the germline V gene are MGHRA and YSYEKL. Trimming removed 1 base at V and 1 base at J, with 21 bases between. This CDR3 contains 19 residues. CDR3 sequence: CASSQALAKLKLGTDTQYF. The CDR3 bases are TGCGCCAGCAGCCAAGCCCTAGCAAAGTTGAAACTGGGCACAGATACGCAGTATTTT.

The chain links TRBV7-3 to TRBJ2-3, with D tentatively TRBD1 (5 bases). This CDR3 comprises 13 residues. Germline V gene data show CDR1 as SGHTA and CDR2 as FQGTGA. V was cut by 5 bases and J by 0 bases, with 6 bases left in between. CDR3 in DNA: TGTGCCAGCAGCGACAGAAGCACAGATACGCAGTATTTT. Protein: CASSDRSTDTQYF.

This chain links TRBV9 with TRBJ2-3; TRBD2 aligns across 11 bases. Germline V gene lookup returns CDR1 SGDLS and CDR2 YYNGEE. The V segment lost 4 bases and the J segment 6 bases; nucleotides outside the gene matches: 22. There are 20 residues in the CDR3. The CDR3 reads CASSPHGLAGPKIDIDTQYF. In DNA, the CDR3 is TGTGCCAGCAGCCCCCACGGACTAGCGGGTCCGAAGATTGATATCGATACGCAGTATTTT.

The genes are TRBV5-4 and TRBJ1-2, with D possibly TRBD1 on 6 matching bases. Germline V CDR1 and CDR2: SGHNT, YYREEE (reference sequence). V lost 4 bases and J 2 bases, leaving 18 bases between the germline ends. The CDR3 extends over 16 amino acids. The CDR3 bases are TGTGCCAGCAGCCCGCTGGGGGCAGGGGTGAACTATGGCTACACCTTC. Protein: CASSPLGAGVNYGYTF.

This clone was recorded only once. The chain has TRBV10-3 and TRBJ1-2; 10 bases map to TRBD1. V gave up 11 bases and J gave up 2 bases; unmatched junction bases: 11. Germline assignment: CDR1 ENHRY and CDR2 SYGVKD. The CDR3 totals 15 residues. The CDR3 DNA reads TGTGCCTCCCACACACAGGGACAGGGGAACTATGGCTACACCTTC. This gives the protein CASHTQGQGNYGYTF.

The chain links TRBV5-8 to TRBJ2-3; 10 bases fit TRBD2. Germline values: CDR1 SGHTS, CDR2 YDEGEE. The CDR3 loop spans 15 amino acids. V trimming: 3 bases; J trimming: 4 bases; junction bases outside the gene matches: 5. CDR3 bases: TGTGCCAGCAGCTATAGGCTAGCGGGAGCAGATACGCAGTATTTT. Translating gives CASSYRLAGADTQYF.

The chain has TRBV7-9 and TRBJ2-1; maybe TRBD2 (6 bases). V dropped 3 bases and J dropped 8 bases, with 23 bases sitting between them. Germline loops: CDR1 SEHNR, CDR2 FQNEAQ (reference sequence). The CDR3 is made up of 17 amino acids. CDR3 sequence reads: CASSLPPLAGTLDEQFF. The CDR3 bases are TGTGCCAGCAGCTTGCCCCCTCTTGCGGGGACGCTCGATGAGCAGTTCTTC.

The rearrangement links TRBV5-5 to TRBJ2-5; 10 positions match TRBD2. Germline CDR1 is SGHKS and CDR2 is YYEKEE (reference sequence). The CDR3 length is 15 residues. V gave up 2 bases and J gave up 5 bases; unmatched junction bases: 6. The CDR3 DNA is TGTGCCAGCAGCTTAGGAACTAGCGGGACCGAGACCCAGTACTTC. Protein product: CASSLGTSGTETQYF.

This chain uses TRBV7-9 with TRBJ2-2, with a tentative D call TRBD1 (5 bases). V lost 1 base and J 6 bases, leaving 6 bases between the germline ends. Germline CDR1 reads SEHNR; CDR2 reads FQNEAQ (reference sequence). This CDR3 is built from 13 residues. The CDR3 DNA reads as TGTGCCAGCAGCTTAGAAGGGGCCGGGGAGCTGTTTTTT. Protein product: CASSLEGAGELFF.

V gene TRBV7-6 combines with J gene TRBJ2-1; possibly TRBD1 for D (5 bases). The CDR3 is 14 residues long. The V gene's germline CDR1 is SGHVS and CDR2 FNYEAQ. The germline V and J ends were trimmed by 1 base and 6 bases, with 10 bases remaining between them. In DNA form, the CDR3 reads TGTGCCAGCAGCTTAGTGACAGACCTCAATGAGCAGTTCTTC. Its translation is CASSLVTDLNEQFF.

The chain recombines TRBV30 with TRBJ2-3, with 8 bases matching TRBD2. The germline V gene encodes CDR1 GTSNPN and CDR2 SVGIG (reference sequence). The CDR3 extends over 16 amino acids. Unmatched junction bases numbered 5, after V lost 0 bases and J lost 0 bases. The CDR3 is CAWSVTGRGSTDTQYF. The DNA of the CDR3 is TGTGCCTGGAGTGTTACCGGGAGGGGTAGCACAGATACGCAGTATTTT.

A note on this clone: Other DNA sequences of this sample code for an identical CDR3. The V gene is TRBV30, the J gene TRBJ2-5; possibly TRBD2 for D (6 bases). This CDR3 has 12 residues. CDR1 and CDR2 from the germline V gene are GTSNPN and SVGIG (reference sequence). V was clipped by 0 bases and J by 5 bases, with 7 bases between them. CDR3 sequence: CAWSVRGETQYF. CDR3 DNA sequence: TGTGCCTGGAGTGTACGGGGGGAGACCCAGTACTTC.

The chain links TRBV27 to TRBJ2-7; TRBD1 agrees at 9 bases. Germline CDR1 reads MNHEY; CDR2 reads SMNVEV (reference sequence). Trimming took 6 bases from V and 5 from J; bases not matched to a gene: 11. The CDR3 sequence is 15 residues long. The CDR3 sequence: CASRSYGTGTDEQYF. In DNA form, the CDR3 reads TGTGCCAGCAGGTCGTACGGGACAGGGACAGACGAGCAGTACTTC.

The table lists this clone with a few counts. J is TRBJ2-1 and V is TRBV2, with TRBD1 as a possible D gene (5 bases). The germline CDR1 and CDR2 sequences are SNHLY and FYNNEI. Trimming pared 3 bases from V and 9 bases from J, leaving 6 bases between. CDR3 length: 11 residues. The CDR3 nucleotides are TGTGCCAGCAGTGATAGGGGTGAGCAGTTCTTC. Translating it yields CASSDRGEQFF.

The J gene is TRBJ1-5, the V gene TRBV7-2; perhaps TRBD1 as D (6 bases). The CDR3 consists of 17 residues. Germline loops: CDR1 SGHTA, CDR2 FQGNSA. V gave up 5 bases and J gave up 0 bases, with 17 bases separating them. CDR3 loop: CASSGQTGTYSNQPQHF. The CDR3 bases are TGTGCCAGCAGCGGGCAGACAGGAACTTATAGCAATCAGCCCCAGCATTTT.

The chain links TRBV29-1 to TRBJ1-3, with D possibly TRBD1 on 6 matching bases. Germline V lookup: CDR1 SQVTM, CDR2 ANQGSEA. This CDR3 spans 16 amino acids. Trimming stripped 2 bases from V and 1 base from J, with 15 bases between. This chain's CDR3 is CSVELGTGTSGNTIYF. The CDR3 DNA reads as TGCAGCGTTGAACTGGGGACGGGGACATCTGGAAACACCATATATTTT.

In nucleotides, the CDR3 is TGCGCCAGCAGCCAAGAAAGGCGGCTAGCGGAAGCTTCGGGTGAGCAGTTCTTC. Protein product: CASSQERRLAEASGEQFF. The gene calls are TRBV4-3 and TRBJ2-1, with 7 bases matching TRBD2. V dropped 0 bases and J dropped 9; count of bases not matched to a gene: 17. Germline V gives CDR1 LGHNA, CDR2 YSLEER. There are 18 residues in the CDR3.

This clone was seen just once. This rearrangement joins TRBV27 to TRBJ2-3; tentatively, D is TRBD1 (6 bases). The CDR3 loop spans 18 amino acids. Germline CDR1 MNHEY, CDR2 SMNVEV (reference sequence). The V end lost 4 bases, the J end lost 0 bases, and 20 bases lay between the germline ends. The CDR3 sequence: CASSSLVRGTPSTDTQYF. In DNA form, the CDR3 reads TGTGCCAGCAGTTCCCTTGTTAGGGGGACCCCTAGCACAGATACGCAGTATTTT.

As concerns this clone: Without the conserved terminal phenylalanine or tryptophan, this CDR3 likely stems from a read error. The DNA is omitted, as the CDR3 cannot be located on it reliably, and the CDR3 follows TCRdb's listing. The V call is TRBV15, the J call TRBJ1-1. A total of 12 residues make up the CDR3, ends included. From germline, CDR1 is LNHNV and CDR2 YYDKDF (reference sequence). The CDR3 loop is CATSRDFGRSLL.

The chain employs TRBV5-1 and TRBJ1-4; D is perhaps TRBD1 (5 bases). This CDR3 is 15 amino acids long. V lost 4 bases to trimming and J lost 7 bases, with 17 bases between them. Germline values: CDR1 SGHRS, CDR2 YFSETQ. The CDR3 region has the DNA TGCGCCAGCAGCCCCGGGTCTAGGGGAGGTGAAAAACTGTTTTTT. Encoded protein: CASSPGSRGGEKLFF. The full variable domain, in which reference TRBV5-1 and TRBJ1-4 provide the parts outside the CDR3, is KAGVTQTPRYLIKTRGQQVTLSCSPISGHRSVSWYQQTPGQGLQFLFEYFSETQRNKGNFPGRFSGRQFSNSRSEMNVSTLELGDSALYLCASSPGSRGGEKLFFGSGTQLSVL.

The chain uses TRBV5-4 and TRBJ1-1, with TRBD1 matching over 7 bases. V dropped 4 bases and J dropped 4; count of bases not matched to a gene: 4. Germline V gene sequence: CDR1 SGHNT, CDR2 YYREEE (reference sequence). The CDR3 totals 13 residues. The CDR3 spells CASSRGQFTEAFF. CDR3 sequence (DNA): TGTGCCAGCAGCCGGGGACAGTTCACTGAAGCTTTCTTT.

A note on this clone: The same CDR3 also results from other DNA sequences found in this sample. V and J are TRBV11-3 and TRBJ2-1; no clear D gene. This CDR3 is built from 12 residues. Germline loops: CDR1 SGHNT, CDR2 YENEEA. With 1 base removed from V and 4 bases from J, the gap between germline ends came to 2 bases. CDR3 amino acids: CASSLAYNEQFF. The CDR3 nucleotides read TGTGCCAGCAGCTTAGCGTACAATGAGCAGTTCTTC. Combining the CDR3 with reference TRBV11-3 and TRBJ2-1 gives the whole variable domain EAGVVQSPRYKIIEKKQPVAFWCNPISGHNTLYWYLQNLGQGPELLIRYENEEAVDDSQLPKDRFSAERLKGVDSTLKIQPAELGDSAVYLCASSLAYNEQFFGPGTRLTVL.